The next 14 T cell receptor beta chains were all read from a single sample in a study of CD8+ T cells in alopecia areata. Investigators isolated RNA and reverse transcribed it into cDNA to act as the sequencing template. The method was immunoSEQ multiplex PCR; TCRdb's version includes in-frame clones alone and lacks a portion of them. Recorded here are around 100,000 clones, none singletons. Sequenced input: lesional skin. These receptors all come from a C3H/HeJ mouse with alopecia areata. These mice share the MHC haplotype H2-k.

This clone was observed a handful of times. The gene names here belong to mouse. CDR3 bases read: TGTGCCAGCGGAAGAGCAGGGGAGGCT. Its translation: CASGRAGEA. From start to end, the CDR3 is CASGRAGEAEQFF. The rearrangement joins TRBV19 to TRBJ2-1; a possible D gene is TRBD1 (6 bases). Read coverage stops 4 residues before the CDR3 terminus; the germline J gene supplies the remainder. Germline V gene lookup returns CDR1 FNHDT and CDR2 SITEND (reference sequence). This CDR3 region has 13 residues.

With respect to this clone: All gene names here are mouse names. The read ends 4 residues before the CDR3 terminus; that terminus is restored from the germline J gene. The rearrangement uses TRBV13-1 and TRBJ2-1; 8 nucleotides match TRBD2. This CDR3 region has 14 residues. Germline V gene lookup returns CDR1 NSHNY and CDR2 SYGAGN. After removal of 6 bases from V and 5 bases from J, the junction contained 7 bases not matched to a gene. Incomplete CDR3 DNA: TGTGCCAGCACCCCCACTGGGGGCGATGCT. Its translation: CASTPTGGDA. The full CDR3 sequence reads CASTPTGGDAEQFF.

There are a few counts of this clone. At residue 10, the TCRdb protein departs from the DNA translation, so the protein shown here was derived from the DNA itself. The gene names here belong to mouse. The sequenced CDR3 bases are TGTGCCAGCAGCAACAGGGAAGGAAATACG. Translation gives CASSNREGNT. The whole CDR3 region reads CASSNREGNTLYF. The V and J genes are TRBV13-3 and TRBJ1-3, with a weak D call TRBD1 (6 bases). The CDR3 extends 3 residues past the end of the read, so its final part is completed from the germline J gene. The germline V and J ends were trimmed by 5 bases and 4 bases, with 10 bases remaining between them. Germline lookup yields CDR1 NNHDY and CDR2 SYVADS. CDR3 length: 13 residues.

Concerning this clone itself: Genes and germline are mouse. The read stops 4 residues short of the end of the CDR3; the missing end is completed from the germline J gene. The V gene is TRBV17, the J gene TRBJ1-4, with TRBD1 as a possible D gene (6 bases). CDR3 size: 16 residues. The V and J ends lost 2 bases and 0 bases respectively, with 10 bases between them. The germline V gene has CDR1 MNHDT and CDR2 YYDKIL. CDR3 bases read: TGTGCTAGCAGTAGAACACAGGGAATTTCCAACGAA. It specifies CASSRTQGISNE. The CDR3 in full is CASSRTQGISNERLFF.

This clone was seen a few times. Each gene name is a mouse one. From the germline J gene comes the end of the CDR3, since the read stops 4 residues before it. The V and J genes are TRBV13-1 and TRBJ2-5, with D possibly being TRBD1 (6 bases). The CDR3 spans 15 residues. The ends were cut back, 3 bases at V and 0 bases at J, with 11 bases in the middle. CDR1 is NSHNY and CDR2 is SYGAGN in the germline V gene. The sequenced part of the CDR3 DNA is TGTGCCAGCAGTGGGACAGACCTTAACCAAGAC. It specifies CASSGTDLNQD. The whole CDR3 protein reads CASSGTDLNQDTQYF.

Comment on this clone: Mouse gene names apply. The read stops 4 residues short of the end of the CDR3; the missing end is completed from the germline J gene. The chain employs TRBV19 and TRBJ2-1; TRBD2 matches at 8 bases. Looked up from germline, CDR1 is FNHDT and CDR2 is SITEND (reference sequence). This CDR3 has 15 residues. The sequenced part of the CDR3 DNA is TGTGCCAGCAGTATGCGGGGGGGCGCGATGGCT. Protein sequence: CASSMRGGAMA. The full CDR3 protein is CASSMRGGAMAEQFF.

In the case of this clone: Mouse gene names apply. The CDR3 end is not reached by the read, which stops 4 residues before it; the germline J gene fills it in. This rearrangement joins TRBV19 to TRBJ1-4; 7 bases line up with TRBD1. The CDR3 is 14 residues long. Germline V gene lookup returns CDR1 FNHDT and CDR2 SITEND (reference sequence). Germline trimming cut 7 bases from V and 0 bases from J; bases unmatched to any gene: 3. CDR3 in amino acids: CASRDRVSNERLFF. The sequenced CDR3 bases are TGTGCCAGCCGGGACAGAGTTTCCAACGAA.

About this clone itself: The genes and germline here are from mouse. The CDR3 goes on 4 residues after the read ends, and that part is filled in from the germline J gene. The sample carries other DNA sequences with the same CDR3. The rearrangement joins TRBV13-3 to TRBJ2-5; the match to TRBD1 covers 11 bases. The CDR3 spans 15 residues. Germline CDR1 and CDR2: NNHDY and SYVADS. The CDR3 reads CASSPGTGGRDTQYF. The sequenced part of the CDR3 DNA is TGTGCCAGCAGTCCCGGGACAGGGGGAAGAGAC.

This clone was counted a few times. Genes here carry mouse names. With the read ending 4 residues before the CDR3 end, the germline J gene is used to fill in that end. V and J are TRBV13-3 and TRBJ2-4; 9 bases line up with TRBD1. This CDR3 spans 14 amino acids. CDR1 and CDR2 from the germline V gene are NNHDY and SYVADS. The CDR3 loop is CASSGGDRENTLYF. The DNA read from the CDR3 is TGTGCCAGCAGTGGGGGGGACAGGGAGAAC.

On this clone itself: Germline and genes: mouse. The read falls 4 residues short of the CDR3 end, and the missing part is taken from the germline J gene. This chain joins TRBV13-2 and TRBJ2-2; 13 bases match TRBD2. Germline V lookup: CDR1 NNHNN, CDR2 SYGAGS (reference sequence). V was clipped by 5 bases and J by 4 bases; unmatched bases: 5. The CDR3 length is 16 residues. The sequenced CDR3 bases are TGTGCCAGCGGGGACTGGGGGGGCGCTGGCACCGGG. Protein product: CASGDWGGAGTG. From start to end, the CDR3 is CASGDWGGAGTGQLYF.

This clone was observed a few times. The gene symbols are mouse symbols. The read halts 4 residues ahead of the CDR3 end, with the missing end drawn from the germline J gene. V gene TRBV13-3 combines with J gene TRBJ2-3; D possibly corresponds to TRBD1 (6 bases). V gave up 7 bases and J gave up 0 bases, with 12 bases separating them. The CDR3 contains 14 residues. Looked up from germline, CDR1 is NNHDY and CDR2 is SYVADS. CDR3 loop: CASLPGHSAETLYF. The part of the CDR3 DNA that was read is TGTGCCAGCCTTCCGGGACATAGTGCAGAA.

Comments on this clone: These gene names are mouse names. The CDR3 extends 4 residues past the end of the read, so its final part is completed from the germline J gene. This chain uses TRBV19 with TRBJ2-3; 10 bases are shared with TRBD2. V gave up 1 base and J gave up 0 bases; unmatched junction bases: 5. CDR3 length equals 17 residues. Germline V lookup: CDR1 FNHDT, CDR2 SITEND (reference sequence). The CDR3 sequence: CASSILGLGASAETLYF. Incomplete CDR3 DNA: TGTGCCAGCAGTATACTCGGACTGGGGGCTAGTGCAGAA.

This clone was seen only a few times. Mouse gene names and germline throughout. The read stops 4 residues short of the end of the CDR3; the missing end is completed from the germline J gene. J is TRBJ2-1 and V is TRBV1; D remains ambiguous. There are 15 residues in the CDR3. Germline lookup yields CDR1 NSQYPW and CDR2 LRSPGD (reference sequence). V was pared by 0 bases and J by 1 base, with 7 bases between. CDR3 DNA (partial): TGCACCTGCAGTGCAGATCCAGCAAACTATGCT. Its translation: CTCSADPANYA. The CDR3, in full, reads CTCSADPANYAEQFF.

Notes on this clone: Any gene name here is a mouse gene name. Read coverage stops 4 residues before the CDR3 terminus; the germline J gene supplies the remainder. The V call is TRBV13-3, the J call TRBJ2-5, with 9 bases fitting TRBD2. Germline trimming cut 6 bases from V and 2 bases from J; bases unmatched to any gene: 1. Germline CDR1 is NNHDY and CDR2 is SYVADS. This CDR3 has 13 amino acids. CDR3 region: CASMGGRQDTQYF. The covered CDR3 bases are TGTGCCAGCATGGGGGGGCGCCAAGAC.